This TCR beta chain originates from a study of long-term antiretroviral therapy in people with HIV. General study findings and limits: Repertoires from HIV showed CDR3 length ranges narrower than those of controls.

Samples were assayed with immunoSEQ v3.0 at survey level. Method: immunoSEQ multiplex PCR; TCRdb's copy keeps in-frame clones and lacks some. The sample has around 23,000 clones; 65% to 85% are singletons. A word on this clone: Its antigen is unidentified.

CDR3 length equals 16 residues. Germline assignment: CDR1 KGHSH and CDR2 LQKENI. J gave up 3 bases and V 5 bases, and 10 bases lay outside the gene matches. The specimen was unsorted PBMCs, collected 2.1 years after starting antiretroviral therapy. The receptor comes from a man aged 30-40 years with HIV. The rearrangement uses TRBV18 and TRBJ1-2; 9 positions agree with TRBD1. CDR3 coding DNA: TGTGCCAGCTCAGCCGGGACAGGGAGTGGTTACTATGGCTACACCTTC. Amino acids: CASSAGTGSGYYGYTF.